These 2 T cell receptor beta chains share one sample of origin, sequenced in a study of cytomegalovirus exposure and HLA in healthy donors. Primers included in the PCR were 60 Vbeta and 13 Jbeta primers. TCRdb's table, derived via immunoSEQ multiplex PCR, lists solely in-frame clones and lacks some. The top ten clones hold 1% to 1.5% of a sample with some 200,000 clones, roughly 9.4% of them seen once. Sequenced input: PBMCs. The receptor set was obtained from a woman in her twenties or thirties in good health and CMV-seropositive.

V and J are TRBV14 and TRBJ2-7, with TRBD1 as a possible D gene (5 bases). CDR1 and CDR2 from the germline V gene are SGHDN and FVKESK. The CDR3 extends over 15 amino acids. Between the trimmed V and J ends, which lost 1 base and 3 bases, there was a span of 13 bases. The chain's CDR3 is CASSQGYGQGYEQYV. CDR3 DNA: TGTGCCAGCAGCCAAGGTTACGGGCAGGGCTACGAGCAGTACGTC.

There are a few counts of this clone. This chain links TRBV4-1 with TRBJ1-5; D ambiguous. Germline V gives CDR1 MGHRA, CDR2 YSYEKL. The V end lost 1 base, the J end lost 6 bases, and 7 bases lay between the germline ends. This CDR3 has 13 residues. CDR3 nucleotide sequence: TGCGCCAGCAGCCAAGCGTTGAGTCAGCCCCAGCATTTT. Translated, it gives CASSQALSQPQHF.